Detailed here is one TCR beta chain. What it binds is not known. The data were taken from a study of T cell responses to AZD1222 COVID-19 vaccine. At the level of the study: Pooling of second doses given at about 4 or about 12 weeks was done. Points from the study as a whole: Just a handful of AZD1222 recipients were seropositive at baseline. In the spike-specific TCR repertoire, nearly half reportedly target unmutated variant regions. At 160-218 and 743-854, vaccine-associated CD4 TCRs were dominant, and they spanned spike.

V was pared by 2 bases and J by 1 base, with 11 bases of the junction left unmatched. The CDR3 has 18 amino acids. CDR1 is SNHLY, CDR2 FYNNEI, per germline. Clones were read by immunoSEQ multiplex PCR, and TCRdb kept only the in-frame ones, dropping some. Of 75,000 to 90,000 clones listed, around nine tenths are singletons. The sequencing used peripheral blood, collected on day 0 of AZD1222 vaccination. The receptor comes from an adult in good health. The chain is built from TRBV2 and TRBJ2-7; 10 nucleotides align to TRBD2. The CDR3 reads CASSETLAGDRGSYEQYF. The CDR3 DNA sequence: TGTGCCAGCAGTGAAACGCTAGCGGGAGATCGAGGGTCCTACGAGCAGTACTTC.